This T cell receptor (beta chain) was identified in a study of T cells in Graves' hyperthyroidism and ophthalmopathy. Lactation, pregnancy, other autoimmune disease or uncontrolled infection led to exclusion of patients. Germline values: CDR1 ENHRY, CDR2 SYGVKD. With 0 bases removed from V and 9 bases from J, the gap between germline ends came to 7 bases. The CDR3 runs to 12 residues. TCR beta CDR3 region amplification was performed from RNA transcripts. HTBI primers were employed in a first-round RT-PCR of the TCR CDR3. TCRdb reprocessed the multiplex PCR reads via MiXCR and lists one record per CDR3 protein. Of about 570,000 distinct CDR3 sequences detected, approximately 44% appear once; the ten largest clones hold 15% to 20%.

The TCR originated in an adult woman with Graves' disease, either hyperthyroidism or ophthalmopathy (not recorded which). The sequencing input was peripheral blood or thyroid tissue (not recorded which). The chain uses TRBV10-3 and TRBJ2-3, with a tentative D call TRBD2 (5 bases). CDR3 sequence (DNA): TGTGCCATCAGTGAGTCGTGGAGGACGCAGTATTTT. It encodes CAISESWRTQYF.